A single T cell receptor (beta chain) is shown here with its context. These data come from a study of blood T cell repertoires in COVID-19. Overall study context: COVID-19 samples, acute and convalescent, were from the United States, Italy and Spain.

Germline-derived CDR1 and CDR2 are MNHEY and SVGAGI. The CDR3 is made up of 13 amino acids. V gave up 9 bases and J gave up 2 bases, with 14 bases separating them. The assay was immunoSEQ multiplex PCR, and TCRdb's table has in-frame clones only and misses some. The sample holds 150,000 to 200,000 clones, around 85% seen once. V and J are TRBV6-5 and TRBJ2-7; possible D gene TRBD2, 6 bases. The receptor comes from a man in his fifties with active or convalescent COVID-19. The sample consisted of peripheral blood. The CDR3 here is CARRRDSPYEQYF. DNA for the CDR3: TGTGCCAGACGCCGGGACTCCCCCTACGAGCAGTACTTC.